This T cell receptor beta chain was recorded in a study of CD8 T cells in ankylosing spondylitis. General study points: A motif of several highly homologous TCR beta variants was seen as apparently characteristic of ankylosing spondylitis blood.

Concerning this clonotype itself: Its antigen is as yet unknown.

TCRdb redid the calling of the 5' RACE reads with MiXCR, one entry per CDR3 protein. The sample holds a few hundred thousand distinct CDR3 sequences, 9.5% to 15% seen once. Germline V gene data show CDR1 as DFQATT and CDR2 as SNEGSKA (reference sequence). Deletions cut 5 bases from V and 1 base from J, with 15 bases between. The CDR3 totals 15 residues. The sequencing input was blood, either unsorted or a sorted T cell fraction (not recorded which). The chain employs TRBV20-1 and TRBJ1-5; the D gene is possibly TRBD1 (5 bases). The source of this sequence is a male donor with ankylosing spondylitis. CDR3 coding DNA: TGCAGTGCTGGTATTGGGCGGGGGAGCAATCAGCCCCAGCATTTT. This sequence encodes CSAGIGRGSNQPQHF.